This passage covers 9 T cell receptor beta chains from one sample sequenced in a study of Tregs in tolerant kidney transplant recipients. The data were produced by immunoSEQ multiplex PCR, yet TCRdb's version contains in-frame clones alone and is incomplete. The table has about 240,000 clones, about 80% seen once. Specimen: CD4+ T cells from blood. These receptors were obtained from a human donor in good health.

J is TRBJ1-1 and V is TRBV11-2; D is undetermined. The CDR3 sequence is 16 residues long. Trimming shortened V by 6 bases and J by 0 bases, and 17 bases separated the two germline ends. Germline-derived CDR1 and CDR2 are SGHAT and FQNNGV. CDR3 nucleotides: TGTGCCAGCAGTCCCTCAAGCTCTAGGTTGAACACTGAAGCTTTCTTT. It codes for CASSPSSSRLNTEAFF.

CDR3 loop: CASHRGQPFFLNEKLFF. CDR3 bases: TGCGCCAGCCACCGAGGACAGCCTTTTTTCTTAAATGAAAAACTGTTTTTT. The rearrangement links TRBV5-1 to TRBJ1-4; the D gene is possibly TRBD1 (6 bases). V was trimmed by 7 bases and J by 5 bases, leaving 24 bases between them. Germline V gives CDR1 SGHRS, CDR2 YFSETQ. This CDR3 region has 17 residues. Based on the CDR3 plus reference TRBV5-1 and TRBJ1-4, the full variable domain is KAGVTQTPRYLIKTRGQQVTLSCSPISGHRSVSWYQQTPGQGLQFLFEYFSETQRNKGNFPGRFSGRQFSNSRSEMNVSTLELGDSALYLCASHRGQPFFLNEKLFFGSGTQLSVL.

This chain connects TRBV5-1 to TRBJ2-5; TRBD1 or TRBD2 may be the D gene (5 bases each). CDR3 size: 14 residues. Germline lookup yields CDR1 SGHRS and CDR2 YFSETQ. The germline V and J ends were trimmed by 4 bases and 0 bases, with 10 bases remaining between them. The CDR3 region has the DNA TGCGCCAGCAGCGTGGGACGGAACCAAGAGACCCAGTACTTC. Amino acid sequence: CASSVGRNQETQYF.

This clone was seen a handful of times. The CDR3 region has the DNA TGCGCCAGCAGCCCAAGGACAGGGATGGGAGAGACCCAGTACTTC. It codes for CASSPRTGMGETQYF. V gene TRBV5-1 combines with J gene TRBJ2-5; 8 bases are a match to TRBD1. Germline V CDR1 and CDR2: SGHRS, YFSETQ. This CDR3 is built from 15 residues. With V trimmed by 4 bases and J by 4 bases, 9 bases remained unmatched.

The CDR3 DNA sequence: TGTGCCATCAGTAGGGCCGGGTCACCCCTCCACTTT. As protein: CAISRAGSPLHF. The chain is built from TRBV10-3 and TRBJ1-6, with unresolved D. CDR3 length: 12 amino acids. From germline, CDR1 is ENHRY and CDR2 SYGVKD. V lost 5 bases, J lost 10 bases, and 9 bases lay in between.

The DNA of the CDR3 is TGCGCCAGCAGCTTGGATGGTCACACCGGGGAGCTGTTTTTT. Protein: CASSLDGHTGELFF. The gene calls are TRBV5-1 and TRBJ2-2, with D uncertain. Germline CDR1 SGHRS, CDR2 YFSETQ. The CDR3 is 14 residues long. Between the trimmed V and J ends, which lost 0 bases and 3 bases, there was a span of 6 bases.

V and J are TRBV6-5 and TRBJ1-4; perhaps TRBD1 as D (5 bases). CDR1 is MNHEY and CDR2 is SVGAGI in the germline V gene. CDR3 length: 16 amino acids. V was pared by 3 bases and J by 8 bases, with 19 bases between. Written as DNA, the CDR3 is TGTGCCAGCAGTTATGAATATAGGGGCCTGGGGGAAAAACTGTTTTTT. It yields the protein CASSYEYRGLGEKLFF.

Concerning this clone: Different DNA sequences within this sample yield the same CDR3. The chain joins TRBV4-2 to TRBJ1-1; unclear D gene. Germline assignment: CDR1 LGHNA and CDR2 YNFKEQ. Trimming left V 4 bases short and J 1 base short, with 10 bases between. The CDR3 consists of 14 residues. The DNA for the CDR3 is TGTGCCAGCAGCCCCACGGCGGGGAACACTGAAGCTTTCTTT. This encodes CASSPTAGNTEAFF.

The CDR3 loop is CASSLIAANYGYTF. CDR3 bases: TGTGCCAGCAGCTTGATCGCAGCTAACTATGGCTACACCTTC. The rearrangement links TRBV5-5 to TRBJ1-2; the D is unclear. The germline CDR1 and CDR2 sequences are SGHKS and YYEKEE (reference sequence). Trimming stripped 1 base from V and 0 bases from J, with 7 bases between. The CDR3 extends over 14 amino acids.